The 21 T cell receptor beta chains given below trace back to one sample, sequenced in a study of blood T cell repertoires in COVID-19. Profiled with immunoSEQ multiplex PCR; TCRdb holds only in-frame clones, not every one. The data hold about 130,000 clones, with nearly 85% observed a single time. Input material: peripheral blood. The receptors were gathered from a human donor in a cohort sampled during active COVID-19.

This chain joins TRBV19 and TRBJ2-6; D might be TRBD1 (5 bases). This CDR3 spans 14 amino acids. In germline, CDR1 is LNHDA, CDR2 SQIVND (reference sequence). V lost 11 bases and J 0 bases, leaving 11 bases between the germline ends. CDR3 in DNA: TGTGCCTCCCGTCAGGGCTCTGGGGCCAACGTCCTGACTTTC. The encoded protein is CASRQGSGANVLTF.

The chain uses TRBV30 and TRBJ2-1; D possibly corresponds to TRBD2 (6 bases). CDR1 is GTSNPN, CDR2 SVGIG, per germline (reference sequence). This CDR3 is 16 amino acids long. The V and J ends lost 3 bases and 3 bases respectively, with 18 bases between them. CDR3 loop: CAWSGSRELSYNEQFF. The CDR3 DNA follows: TGTGCCTGGAGCGGATCCCGGGAGTTAAGCTACAATGAGCAGTTCTTC.

The chain has TRBV11-3 and TRBJ1-1, with D maybe TRBD1 (5 bases). Trimming removed 5 bases at V and 4 bases at J, with 23 bases between. This CDR3 is 17 amino acids long. The germline CDR1 and CDR2 sequences are SGHNT and YENEEA. CDR3 sequence (DNA): TGTGCCAGCAGCCGGGTCCCTGGAGGGGAGGTGGGCACTGAAGCTTTCTTT. This sequence encodes CASSRVPGGEVGTEAFF.

The chain couples TRBV29-1 to TRBJ1-1; no firm D call. The CDR3 contains 13 residues. Trimming cost V 1 base and J 3 bases, with 9 bases left between them. Per the germline V gene, CDR1 is SQVTM and CDR2 is ANQGSEA. The CDR3 sequence: CSVEANGYTEAFF. The CDR3 coding sequence is TGCAGCGTTGAAGCGAACGGTTACACTGAAGCTTTCTTT.

The chain carries TRBV19 and TRBJ1-4, with D tentatively TRBD1 (5 bases). This CDR3 is built from 12 residues. Germline CDR1 reads LNHDA; CDR2 reads SQIVND (reference sequence). V was clipped by 4 bases and J by 13 bases, with 13 bases between them. CDR3 loop: CASSTSQGTLFF. As DNA, the CDR3 is TGTGCCAGTAGTACTTCCCAGGGTACACTGTTTTTT. The full variable domain, its missing parts supplied by reference TRBV19 and TRBJ1-4, is DGGITQSPKYLFRKEGQNVTLSCEQNLNHDAMYWYRQDPGQGLRLIYYSQIVNDFQKGDIAEGYSVSREKKESFPLTVTSAQKNPTAFYLCASSTSQGTLFFGSGTQLSVL.

The chain has TRBV5-6 and TRBJ2-1, with TRBD1 identical over 9 bases. The V and J ends lost 4 bases and 8 bases, in that order; junction bases with no gene match: 10. CDR3 length: 15 amino acids. Germline CDR1 SGHDT, CDR2 YYEEEE. Here the CDR3 reads CASSRGTGRKDEQFF. CDR3 sequence (DNA): TGTGCCAGCAGCCGGGGGACAGGGAGGAAGGATGAGCAGTTCTTC.

The chain uses TRBV11-2 and TRBJ1-6, with D unresolved. This CDR3 spans 14 amino acids. V shed 5 bases and J shed 9 bases, with 14 bases lying between them. Germline-derived CDR1 and CDR2 are SGHAT and FQNNGV. The CDR3 DNA reads as TGTGCCAGCAGCCGGACTGAGAATGTTTCACCCCTCCACTTT. It codes for CASSRTENVSPLHF.

This chain connects TRBV6-4 to TRBJ1-1; a possible D gene is TRBD1 (6 bases). Per germline, CDR1 MRHNA and CDR2 SNTAGT. The CDR3 is 15 amino acids. The V end lost 3 bases, the J end lost 1 base, and 12 bases lay between the germline ends. The CDR3 DNA is TGTGCCAGCAGTGAACAGGGAACTCCGAACACTGAAGCTTTCTTT. The encoded protein is CASSEQGTPNTEAFF.

The rearrangement joins TRBV29-1 to TRBJ2-1, with 11 bases fitting TRBD2. The germline gives CDR1 SQVTM, CDR2 ANQGSEA. J lost 1 base, V lost 7 bases, and 6 bases had no gene match. The CDR3 runs 15 residues. This CDR3 reads CSAQGLAESYNEQFF. The DNA for the CDR3 is TGCAGCGCACAGGGACTAGCGGAATCCTACAATGAGCAGTTCTTC.

J is TRBJ2-2 and V is TRBV5-7, with 7 bases matching TRBD1. TRBV5-7 is an ORF for which the function is uncertain. The CDR3 runs to 14 residues. V lost 4 bases, J lost 6 bases, and 6 bases stayed unmatched. CDR3 sequence reads: CASSEAQGAGELFF. The DNA for the CDR3 is TGTGCCAGCAGCGAGGCTCAGGGGGCCGGGGAGCTGTTTTTT.

V usage is TRBV4-1 and J usage is TRBJ2-5; 11 bases map to TRBD2. The CDR3 totals 17 residues. The V and J ends lost 2 bases and 2 bases, in that order; junction bases with no gene match: 7. Germline lookup yields CDR1 MGHRA and CDR2 YSYEKL. CDR3 coding DNA: TGCGCCAGCAGCCAATCTTTATTAGCGGGGGGGCAAGAGACCCAGTACTTC. Translating gives CASSQSLLAGGQETQYF.

This sequence joins TRBV2 and TRBJ2-3; TRBD1 is a possible D gene (5 bases). The CDR3 is made up of 12 amino acids. Germline-derived CDR1 and CDR2 are SNHLY and FYNNEI. The V gene lost 10 bases and the J gene lost 3 bases, with 11 bases spanning the gap. The CDR3: CATRALTDTQYF. In DNA, the CDR3 is TGTGCCACCAGGGCCTTAACAGATACGCAGTATTTT.

In DNA, the CDR3 is TGTGCCAGCAGACGGGAAGGCGGGGAGCTGTTTTTT. Its protein is CASRREGGELFF. This rearrangement joins TRBV7-3 to TRBJ2-2; tentatively, D is TRBD2 (5 bases). Germline V CDR1 and CDR2: SGHTA, FQGTGA. CDR3 length: 12 residues. Trimming took off 6 bases at V and 7 bases at J, with 9 bases between the two ends.

CDR3 in DNA: TGTGCCAGCAGCGACGGACTAGGCCCCCGAAAGCAGTTCTTC. Protein: CASSDGLGPRKQFF. V gene TRBV7-2 combines with J gene TRBJ2-1, with 7 bases lining up with TRBD2. Unmatched junction bases numbered 12, after V lost 5 bases and J lost 11 bases. CDR3 length: 14 amino acids. Germline-derived CDR1 and CDR2 are SGHTA and FQGNSA.

Only a few counts were recorded for this clone. The J gene is TRBJ2-2, the V gene TRBV7-9; D call uncertain. This CDR3 is built from 11 residues. Germline V gene lookup returns CDR1 SEHNR and CDR2 FQNEAQ (reference sequence). CDR3: CALRGTGELFF. CDR3 DNA sequence: TGTGCACTCCGAGGCACCGGGGAGCTGTTTTTT.

The chain joins TRBV2 to TRBJ1-6, with TRBD1 identical over 9 bases. CDR3 size: 15 residues. CDR1 is SNHLY, CDR2 FYNNEI, per germline. V shed 0 bases and J 7 bases; nucleotides not matched to a gene: 1. In DNA form, the CDR3 reads TGTGCCAGCAGTGAAGCGGGACAGGGCAATTCACCCCTCCACTTT. Amino acid sequence: CASSEAGQGNSPLHF.

The chain joins TRBV5-1 to TRBJ2-3, with D possibly matching TRBD2 (6 bases). Trimming left V 3 bases short and J 10 bases short, with 12 bases between. Germline CDR1 SGHRS, CDR2 YFSETQ. The CDR3 covers 12 residues. CDR3 residues: CASSSNRDSQYF. CDR3 in DNA: TGCGCCAGCAGCTCGAACCGGGACTCGCAGTATTTT.

This rearrangement joins TRBV2 to TRBJ1-2; no clear D. V was cut by 7 bases and J by 4 bases, with 16 bases left in between. CDR1 and CDR2 (germline): SNHLY, FYNNEI. This CDR3 has 14 amino acids. CDR3 region: CASTEGADFYGYTF. The CDR3 nucleotides are TGTGCCAGCACCGAGGGAGCAGACTTCTATGGCTACACCTTC. Supplemented by reference TRBV2 and TRBJ1-2, the full variable domain reads EPEVTQTPSHQVTQMGQEVILRCVPISNHLYFYWYRQILGQKVEFLVSFYNNEISEKSEIFDDQFSVERPDGSNFTLKIRSTKLEDSAMYFCASTEGADFYGYTFGSGTRLTVV.

The chain recombines TRBV24-1 with TRBJ2-1, with 7 bases matching TRBD2. The CDR3 covers 18 residues. CDR1 KGHDR and CDR2 SFDVKD come from the germline V gene. The V segment lost 3 bases and the J segment 8 bases; nucleotides outside the gene matches: 18. CDR3 sequence: CATSDREVGVAMGHEQFF. DNA for the CDR3: TGTGCCACCAGTGATCGGGAGGTAGGGGTGGCAATGGGGCATGAGCAGTTCTTC.

V is TRBV19 and J is TRBJ1-4, with D hard to call. The germline V and J ends were trimmed by 1 base and 6 bases, with 15 bases remaining between them. Germline V gene sequence: CDR1 LNHDA, CDR2 SQIVND (reference sequence). The CDR3 is made up of 16 amino acids. CDR3 DNA sequence: TGTGCCAGTAGTATAGGTGGGAGATGGCGGGATGAAAAACTGTTTTTT. It encodes CASSIGGRWRDEKLFF.

The V gene is TRBV29-1, the J gene TRBJ1-2, with a tentative D call TRBD1 (5 bases). From germline, CDR1 is SQVTM and CDR2 ANQGSEA. Trimming took 8 bases from V and 2 from J, leaving 18 bases between them. The CDR3 has 14 residues. The CDR3, as DNA: TGCAGCTCCCTGGGGGGTCCCGCAAACTATGGCTACACCTTC. The encoded protein is CSSLGGPANYGYTF.